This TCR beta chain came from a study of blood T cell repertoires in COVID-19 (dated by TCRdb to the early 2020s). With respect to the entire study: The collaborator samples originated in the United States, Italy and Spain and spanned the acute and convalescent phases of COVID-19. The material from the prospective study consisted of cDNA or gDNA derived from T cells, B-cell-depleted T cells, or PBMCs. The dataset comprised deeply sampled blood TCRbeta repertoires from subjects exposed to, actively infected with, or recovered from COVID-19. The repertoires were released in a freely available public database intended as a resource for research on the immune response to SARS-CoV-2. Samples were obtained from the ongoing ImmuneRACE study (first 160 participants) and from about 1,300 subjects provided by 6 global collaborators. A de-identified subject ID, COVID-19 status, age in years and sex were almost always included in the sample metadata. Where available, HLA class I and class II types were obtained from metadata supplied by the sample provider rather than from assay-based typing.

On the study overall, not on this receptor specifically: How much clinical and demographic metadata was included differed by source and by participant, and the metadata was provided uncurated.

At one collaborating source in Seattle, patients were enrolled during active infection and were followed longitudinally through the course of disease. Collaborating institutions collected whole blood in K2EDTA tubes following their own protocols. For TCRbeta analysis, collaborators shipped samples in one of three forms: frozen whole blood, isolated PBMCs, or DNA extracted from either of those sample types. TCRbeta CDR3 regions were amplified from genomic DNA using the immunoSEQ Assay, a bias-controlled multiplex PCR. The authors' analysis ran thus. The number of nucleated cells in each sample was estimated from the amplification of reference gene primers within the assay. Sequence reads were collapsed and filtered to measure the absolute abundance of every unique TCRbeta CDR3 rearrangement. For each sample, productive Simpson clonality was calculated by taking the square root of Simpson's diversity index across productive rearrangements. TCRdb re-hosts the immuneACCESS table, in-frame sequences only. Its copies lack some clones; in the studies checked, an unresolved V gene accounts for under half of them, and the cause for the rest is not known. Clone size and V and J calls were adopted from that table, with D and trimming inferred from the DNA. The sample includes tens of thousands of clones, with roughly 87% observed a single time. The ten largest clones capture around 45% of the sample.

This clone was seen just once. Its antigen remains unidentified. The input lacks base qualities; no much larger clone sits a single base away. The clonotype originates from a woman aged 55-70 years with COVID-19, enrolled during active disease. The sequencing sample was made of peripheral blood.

CDR3 sequence: CASSLFGGNTEAFF. The nucleotides are TGTGCCAGCAGTTTATTCGGGGGAAACACTGAAGCTTTCTTT. Recombination connected TRBV27 to TRBJ1-1; the D gene is perhaps TRBD1, on 5 matching bases. Reading the germline V gene (reference sequence) gives CDR1 MNHEY and CDR2 SMNVEV. The CDR3 runs 14 amino acids, cysteine and phenylalanine included. Kept here is only the CDR3 DNA, which spans 42 bases and is read in frame from base 1. V is clipped by 1 base and J by 2 bases, and the sequence between their germline boundaries is 8 bases long.